These T cell receptor beta chains were read from a single sample in a study of blood T cell repertoires in COVID-19. Here immunoSEQ multiplex PCR was the method, and the copy in TCRdb shows in-frame clones only, minus some. The repertoire holds approximately 290,000 clones, with around 82% as singletons. The material sequenced was peripheral blood. Receptor source: a person aged 65 to 79 with COVID-19, enrolled during active disease. Both conserved end residues are part of each CDR3. A D gene is named only where the DNA matches it firmly. The listing skips clone size in some rows; elsewhere it reads once, few, many or a size class.

v_gene	d_gene	abundance	j_gene	CDR3nt	CDR3aa
TRBV3-1/TRBV3-2	TRBD1	-	TRBJ2-4	TGTGCCAGCAGCCAAGAGAGGGGGCGGTTCGCCAAAAACATTCAGTACTTC	CASSQERGRFAKNIQYF
TRBV28	-	-	TRBJ2-5	TGTGCCAGCAGCCCGTACGGGGGGACCCAGTACTTC	CASSPYGGTQYF
TRBV2	-	once	TRBJ2-2	TGTGCCAGCAGGGAAAATAGCCTATCCAACACCGGGGAGCTGTTTTTT	CASRENSLSNTGELFF
TRBV23-1	-	-	TRBJ2-2	TGCGCCAGCAGTCAATCTGAGGAGAACACCGGGGAGCTGTTTTTT	CASSQSEENTGELFF
TRBV6-5	-	few	TRBJ2-2	TGTGCCAGCATTGGGAGGAACACCGGGGAGCTGTTTTTT	CASIGRNTGELFF
TRBV18	-	-	TRBJ2-7	TGTGCCAGCTCACCAAGCGAGGAGCAGTACTTC	CASSPSEEQYF
TRBV6-5	-	-	TRBJ2-2	TGTGCCAGCAGAGGGGGGAACACCGGGGAGCTGTTTTTT	CASRGGNTGELFF
TRBV28	-	-	TRBJ2-7	TGTGCCAGCAGTTTAAGGACAGTAACATACGAGCAGTACTTC	CASSLRTVTYEQYF
TRBV5-1	TRBD2	-	TRBJ2-1	TGCGCCAGCAGCTTGTTTAGCGGGAGGCTCCCCTACAATGAGCAGTTCTTC	CASSLFSGRLPYNEQFF
TRBV7-6	TRBD2	-	TRBJ2-2	TGTGCCAGCAGCCACCGACTAGCGGGGGGGTCGAACACCGGGGAGCTGTTTTTT	CASSHRLAGGSNTGELFF
TRBV28	TRBD1	-	TRBJ2-2	TGTGCCAGCAGCCGACAGGGGGCTGGTGTGAACACCGGGGAGCTGTTTTTT	CASSRQGAGVNTGELFF
TRBV7-2	-	-	TRBJ2-3	TGTGCCAGCAGCTCGAGACTCGGCACAGATACGCAGTATTTT	CASSSRLGTDTQYF
TRBV30	TRBD2	-	TRBJ2-5	TGTGCCTGGAGTTTTAAGGGACTAGCAGTGAAAGAGACCCAGTACTTC	CAWSFKGLAVKETQYF
TRBV6-5	-	-	TRBJ2-3	TGTGCCAGCAGTTACAGCGGGAGCACAGATACGCAGTATTTT	CASSYSGSTDTQYF
TRBV6-5	-	once	TRBJ2-3	TGTGCCAGCTTAGGCCCAGGGACAGATACGCAGTATTTT	CASLGPGTDTQYF
TRBV5-1	TRBD1	-	TRBJ2-7	TGCGCCAGCAGCTTGGTAGAGGGGGCGCTTCTCGAGCAGTACTTC	CASSLVEGALLEQYF
TRBV9	-	-	TRBJ2-2	TGTGCCAGCAGCGGAACGTACGCGGGAACCGGGGAGCTGTTTTTT	CASSGTYAGTGELFF
TRBV7-9	TRBD1	-	TRBJ1-2	TGTGCCAGCAGCTTAGCGTGGAGGACAGGGATGGATTGCTACACCTTC	CASSLAWRTGMDCYTF
TRBV19	-	-	TRBJ1-2	TGTGCCAGTAGCCGTAAAAGATTGGGGGCCGATACGACTGGCTACACCTTC	CASSRKRLGADTTGYTF
TRBV12-3/TRBV12-4	-	-	TRBJ1-2	TGTGCCGACCAACAGGGTGTTGGTGGCTACACCTTC	CADQQGVGGYTF
TRBV27	TRBD1	-	TRBJ2-7	TGTGCCAGCAGTTTAGGCCAGCGGGGGACAGGGGCCTACGAGCAGTACTTC	CASSLGQRGTGAYEQYF
TRBV4-1	TRBD1	-	TRBJ2-2	TGCGCCAGCAGCCACGGGACAGACGGCACCGGGGAGCTGTTTTTT	CASSHGTDGTGELFF
TRBV9	TRBD1	once	TRBJ2-1	TGTGCCAGCAGCGTCGGGACAGTCTACAATGAGCAGTTCTTC	CASSVGTVYNEQFF
TRBV4-3	-	-	TRBJ2-7	TGCGCCAGCAGCCAAGGCGCCCGGGGAAGCGAGCAGTACTTC	CASSQGARGSEQYF
TRBV7-9	TRBD2	-	TRBJ2-2	TGTGCCAGCAAGACTAGCGGGGGTTACACCGGGGAGCTGTTTTTT	CASKTSGGYTGELFF
TRBV6-2/TRBV6-3	-	-	TRBJ2-5	TGTGCCAGCAGTTCAGCGGCGCGGGGGCAGAGGGAGACCCAGTACTTC	CASSSAARGQRETQYF
TRBV5-1	-	-	TRBJ2-1	TGCGCCAGCAGCTTGTTGACTAATGAGCAGTTCTTC	CASSLLTNEQFF
TRBV28	-	-	TRBJ1-2	TGTGCCAGCAACTCCCCGGACACCTATGGCTACACCTTC	CASNSPDTYGYTF
TRBV28	TRBD2	-	TRBJ2-5	TGTGCCACCACCCGCGGGAGTAGCGAGACCCAGTACTTC	CATTRGSSETQYF
TRBV6-1	-	-	TRBJ2-7	TGTGCCAGCAGTGACGAGAGAGGTGACGAGCAGTACTTC	CASSDERGDEQYF
TRBV6-2/TRBV6-3	-	-	TRBJ1-5	TGTGCCAGCACCCCTGTCCTGACGGGGATTCAGCCCCAGCATTTT	CASTPVLTGIQPQHF